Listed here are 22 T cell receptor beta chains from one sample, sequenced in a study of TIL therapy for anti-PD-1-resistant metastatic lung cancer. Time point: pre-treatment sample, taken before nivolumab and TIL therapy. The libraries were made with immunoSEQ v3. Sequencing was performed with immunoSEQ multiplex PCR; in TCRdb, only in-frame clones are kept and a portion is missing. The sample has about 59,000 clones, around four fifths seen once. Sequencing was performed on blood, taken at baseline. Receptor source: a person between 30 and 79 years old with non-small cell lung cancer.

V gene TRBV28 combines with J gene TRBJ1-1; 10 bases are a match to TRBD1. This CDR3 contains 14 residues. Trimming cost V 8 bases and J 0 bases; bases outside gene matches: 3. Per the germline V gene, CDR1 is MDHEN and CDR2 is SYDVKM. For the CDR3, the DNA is TGTGCCAGCGGGACAGGGGTAATGAACACTGAAGCTTTCTTT. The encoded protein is CASGTGVMNTEAFF.

The CDR3 bases are TGTGCCAGCAGTCCGGGGATTACCGGGGAGCTGTTTTTT. Translated: CASSPGITGELFF. The J gene is TRBJ2-2, the V gene TRBV28, with D tentatively TRBD2 (5 bases). Germline assignment: CDR1 MDHEN and CDR2 SYDVKM. With 5 bases removed from V and 5 bases from J, the gap between germline ends came to 9 bases. There are 13 residues in the CDR3. The variable domain in full, completed from reference TRBV28 and TRBJ2-2, reads DVKVTQSSRYLVKRTGEKVFLECVQDMDHENMFWYRQDPGLGLRLIYFSYDVKMKEKGDIPEGYSVSREKKERFSLILESASTNQTSMYLCASSPGITGELFFGEGSRLTVL.

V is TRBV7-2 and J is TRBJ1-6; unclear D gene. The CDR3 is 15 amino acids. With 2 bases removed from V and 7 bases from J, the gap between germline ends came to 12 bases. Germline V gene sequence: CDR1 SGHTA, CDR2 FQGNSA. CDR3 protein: CASSLSRLKNSPLHF. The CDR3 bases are TGTGCCAGCAGCTTAAGCAGACTCAAGAATTCACCCCTCCACTTT.

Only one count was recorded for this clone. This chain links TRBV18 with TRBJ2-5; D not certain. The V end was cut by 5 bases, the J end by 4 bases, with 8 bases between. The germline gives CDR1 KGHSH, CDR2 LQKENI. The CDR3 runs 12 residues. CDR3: CASSIRIETQYF. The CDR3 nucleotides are TGTGCCAGCTCAATAAGGATAGAGACCCAGTACTTC.

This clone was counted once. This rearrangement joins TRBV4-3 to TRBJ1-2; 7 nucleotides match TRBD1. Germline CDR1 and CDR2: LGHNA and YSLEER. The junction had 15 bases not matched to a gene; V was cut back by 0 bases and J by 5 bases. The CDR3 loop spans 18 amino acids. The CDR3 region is CASSQDWAGQSEFYGYTF. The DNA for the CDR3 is TGCGCCAGCAGCCAAGATTGGGCGGGACAGTCCGAATTTTATGGCTACACCTTC.

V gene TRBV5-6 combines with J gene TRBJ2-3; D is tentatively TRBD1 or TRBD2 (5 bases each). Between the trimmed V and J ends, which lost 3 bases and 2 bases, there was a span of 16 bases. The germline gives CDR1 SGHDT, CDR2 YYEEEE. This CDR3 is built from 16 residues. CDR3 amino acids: CASSWQGRDLTDTQYF. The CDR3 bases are TGTGCCAGCAGCTGGCAGGGACGGGACCTCACAGATACGCAGTATTTT.

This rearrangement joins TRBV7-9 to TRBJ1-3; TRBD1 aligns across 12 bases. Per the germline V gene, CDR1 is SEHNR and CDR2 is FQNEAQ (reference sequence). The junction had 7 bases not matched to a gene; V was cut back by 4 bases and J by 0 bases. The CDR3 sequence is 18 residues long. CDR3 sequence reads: CASSSGTGGIPSGNTIYF. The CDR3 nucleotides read TGTGCCAGCAGCTCCGGGACAGGGGGCATCCCCTCTGGAAACACCATATATTTT.

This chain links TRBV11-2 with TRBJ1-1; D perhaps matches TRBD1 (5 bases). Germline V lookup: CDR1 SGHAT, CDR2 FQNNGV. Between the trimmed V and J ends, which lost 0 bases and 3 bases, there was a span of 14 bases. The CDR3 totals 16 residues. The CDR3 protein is CASSLDWRGLHTEAFF. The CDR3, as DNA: TGTGCCAGCAGCTTAGATTGGCGGGGACTCCACACTGAAGCTTTCTTT.

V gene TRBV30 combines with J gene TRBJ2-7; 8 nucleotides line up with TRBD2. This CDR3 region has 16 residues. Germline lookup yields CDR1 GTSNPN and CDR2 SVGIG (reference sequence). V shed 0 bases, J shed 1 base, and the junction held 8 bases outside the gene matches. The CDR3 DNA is TGTGCCTGGAGTGTAGAACCCGGGAGGGGGTCCTACGAGCAGTACTTC. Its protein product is CAWSVEPGRGSYEQYF.

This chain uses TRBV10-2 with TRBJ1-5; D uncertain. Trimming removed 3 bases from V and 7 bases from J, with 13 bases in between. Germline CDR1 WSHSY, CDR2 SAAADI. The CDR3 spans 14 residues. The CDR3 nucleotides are TGCGCCAGCAGTGAAAGGTCAGGACGGCAGCCCCAGCATTTT. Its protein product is CASSERSGRQPQHF.

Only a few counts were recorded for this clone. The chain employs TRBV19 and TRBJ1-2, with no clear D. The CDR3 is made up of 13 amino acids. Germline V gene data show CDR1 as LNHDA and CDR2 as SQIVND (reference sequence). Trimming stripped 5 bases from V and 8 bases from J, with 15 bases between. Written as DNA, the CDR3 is TGTGCCAGTAGTCCTCGCTCGGGTTTAGGCTACACCTTC. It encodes CASSPRSGLGYTF.

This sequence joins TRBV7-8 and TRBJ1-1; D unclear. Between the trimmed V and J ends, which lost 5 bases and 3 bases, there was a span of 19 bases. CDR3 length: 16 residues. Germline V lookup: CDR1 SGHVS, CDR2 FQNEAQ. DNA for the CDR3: TGTGCCAGCAGCCCGCCATTGGGGAATGTGTACACTGAAGCTTTCTTT. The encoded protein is CASSPPLGNVYTEAFF.

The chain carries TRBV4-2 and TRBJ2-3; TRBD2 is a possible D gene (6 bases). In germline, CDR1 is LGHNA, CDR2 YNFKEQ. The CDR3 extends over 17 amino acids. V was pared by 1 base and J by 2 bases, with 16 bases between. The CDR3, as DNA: TGTGCCAGCAGCCAAGCGGGAGCTGTGTCTTACACAGATACGCAGTATTTT. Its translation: CASSQAGAVSYTDTQYF.

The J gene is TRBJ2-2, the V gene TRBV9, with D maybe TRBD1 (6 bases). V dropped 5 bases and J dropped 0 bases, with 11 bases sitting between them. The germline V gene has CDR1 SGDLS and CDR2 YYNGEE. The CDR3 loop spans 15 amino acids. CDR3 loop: CASSGQLSNTGELFF. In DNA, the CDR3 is TGTGCCAGCAGTGGACAGCTTTCGAACACCGGGGAGCTGTTTTTT.

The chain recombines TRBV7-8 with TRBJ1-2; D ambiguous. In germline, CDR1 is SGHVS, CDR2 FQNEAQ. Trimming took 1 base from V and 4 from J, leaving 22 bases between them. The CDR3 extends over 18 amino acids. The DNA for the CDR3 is TGTGCCAGCAGCTTAGGGGGTTGGCGGAAACCAAGAATCTATGGCTACACCTTC. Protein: CASSLGGWRKPRIYGYTF.

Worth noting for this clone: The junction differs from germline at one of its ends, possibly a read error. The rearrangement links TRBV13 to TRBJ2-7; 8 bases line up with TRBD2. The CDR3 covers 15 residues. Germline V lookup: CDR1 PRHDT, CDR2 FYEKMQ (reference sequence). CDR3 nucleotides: TGTGCCAGCAGCTTATGGGGGACTAGTCCCTACGAGCAGTGCTTC. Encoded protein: CASSLWGTSPYEQCF.

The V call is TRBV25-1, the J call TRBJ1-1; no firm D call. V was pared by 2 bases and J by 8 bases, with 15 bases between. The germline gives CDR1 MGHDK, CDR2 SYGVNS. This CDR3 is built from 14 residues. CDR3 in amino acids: CASSEREANREAFF. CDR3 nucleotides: TGTGCCAGCAGTGAACGTGAAGCGAACAGAGAAGCTTTCTTT. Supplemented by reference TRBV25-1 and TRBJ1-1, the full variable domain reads EADIYQTPRYLVIGTGKKITLECSQTMGHDKMYWYQQDPGMELHLIHYSYGVNSTEKGDLSSESTVSRIRTEHFPLTLESARPSHTSQYLCASSEREANREAFFGQGTRLTVV.

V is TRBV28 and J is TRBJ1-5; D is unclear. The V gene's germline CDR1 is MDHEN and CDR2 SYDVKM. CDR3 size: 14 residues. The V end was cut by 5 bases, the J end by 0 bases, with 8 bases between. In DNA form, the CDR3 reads TGTGCCAGCAGTATTACGACTAGCAATCAGCCCCAGCATTTT. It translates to CASSITTSNQPQHF.

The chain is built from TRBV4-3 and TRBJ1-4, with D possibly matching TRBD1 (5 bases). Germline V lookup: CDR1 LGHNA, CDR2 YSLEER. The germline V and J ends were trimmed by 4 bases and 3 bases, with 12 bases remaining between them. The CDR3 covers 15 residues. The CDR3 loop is CASSLSGGSNEKLFF. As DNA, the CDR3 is TGCGCCAGCAGCCTTTCGGGGGGGTCTAATGAAAAACTGTTTTTT.

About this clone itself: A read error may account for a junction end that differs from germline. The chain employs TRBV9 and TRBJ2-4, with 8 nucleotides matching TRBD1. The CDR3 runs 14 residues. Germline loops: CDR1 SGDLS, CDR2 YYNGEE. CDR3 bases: TGTGCCAGCAGCCCCAGTCCCGGGACAGGCTCGTCTTCCTTC. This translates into CASSPSPGTGSSSF.

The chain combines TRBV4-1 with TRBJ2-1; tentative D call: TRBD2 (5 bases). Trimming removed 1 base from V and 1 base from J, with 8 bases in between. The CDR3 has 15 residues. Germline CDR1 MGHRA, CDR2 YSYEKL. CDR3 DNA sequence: TGCGCCAGCAGCCAAGGGGCGGGTTCCTACAATGAGCAGTTCTTC. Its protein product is CASSQGAGSYNEQFF.

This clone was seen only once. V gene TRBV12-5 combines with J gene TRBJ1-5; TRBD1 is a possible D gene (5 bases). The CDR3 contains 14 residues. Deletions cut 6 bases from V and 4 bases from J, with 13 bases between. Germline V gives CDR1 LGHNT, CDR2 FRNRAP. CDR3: CASGRDVSNQPQHF. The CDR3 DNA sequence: TGTGCTAGTGGCCGGGACGTAAGTAATCAGCCCCAGCATTTT.